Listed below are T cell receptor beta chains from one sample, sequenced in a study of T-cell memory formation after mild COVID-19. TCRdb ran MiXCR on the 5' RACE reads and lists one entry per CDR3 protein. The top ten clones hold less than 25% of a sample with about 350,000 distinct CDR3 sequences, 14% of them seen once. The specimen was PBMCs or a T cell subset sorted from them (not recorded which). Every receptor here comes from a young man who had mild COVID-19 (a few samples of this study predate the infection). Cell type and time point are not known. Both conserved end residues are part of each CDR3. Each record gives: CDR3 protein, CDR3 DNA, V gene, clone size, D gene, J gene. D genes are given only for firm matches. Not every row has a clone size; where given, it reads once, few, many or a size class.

CASSPSPEGAFF	TGTGCCAGCAGCCCATCCCCGGAGGGAGCTTTCTTT	TRBV7-8	once	-	TRBJ1-1
CASSWGRTDTQYF	TGTGCCAGCAGCTGGGGGAGGACAGATACGCAGTATTTT	TRBV7-9	few	-	TRBJ2-3
CASSPETRGKYMETQYF	TGTGCCAGCAGCCCCGAGACCAGGGGCAAGTATATGGAGACCCAGTACTTC	TRBV12-3/TRBV12-4	few	-	TRBJ2-5
CASSSGTDNQPQHF	TGTGCCAGCAGCTCCGGGACGGACAATCAGCCCCAGCATTTT	TRBV13	-	-	TRBJ1-5
CASSQAPNTDTQYF	TGCGCCAGCAGCCAAGCTCCCAACACAGATACGCAGTATTTT	TRBV4-1	-	-	TRBJ2-3
CASSYRPPGQGRPGELFF	TGTGCCAGCAGTTACAGGCCGCCGGGACAGGGGCGTCCCGGGGAGCTGTTTTTT	TRBV6-2/TRBV6-3	-	TRBD1	TRBJ2-2
CASSRAANTEAFF	TGTGCCAGCAGCCGGGCAGCGAACACTGAAGCTTTCTTT	TRBV28	-	-	TRBJ1-1
CASSSTTGTVAFF	TGTGCCAGCAGCTCGACGACAGGGACCGTGGCTTTCTTT	TRBV7-3	-	TRBD1	TRBJ1-1
CASSLRPQPPGYTF	TGTGCCAGCAGCTTGAGACCCCAACCGCCTGGCTACACCTTC	TRBV5-6	-	-	TRBJ1-2
CASSPGSGAGGYTF	TGTGCCAGCAGCCCAGGTTCAGGGGCGGGTGGCTACACCTTC	TRBV4-2	few	-	TRBJ1-2
CASSPGRERFGYTF	TGTGCCAGCAGCCCCGGACGAGAAAGATTCGGCTACACCTTC	TRBV7-2	few	-	TRBJ1-2
CASSQTRGGRADTQYF	TGCGCCAGCAGCCAGACCAGGGGTGGTCGGGCAGATACGCAGTATTTT	TRBV4-1	few	-	TRBJ2-3
CASSFFGPHGYNEQFF	TGTGCCAGCAGTTTTTTCGGCCCCCACGGCTACAATGAGCAGTTCTTC	TRBV12-3/TRBV12-4	many	-	TRBJ2-1
CASSQVLGNTGELFF	TGCGCCAGCAGCCAGGTCCTTGGGAACACCGGGGAGCTGTTTTTT	TRBV4-1	-	-	TRBJ2-2
CASSYYFYGYTF	TGTGCCAGCAGTTACTATTTCTATGGCTACACCTTC	TRBV6-2/TRBV6-3	-	-	TRBJ1-2
CASSLTPPGQGGDGYTF	TGTGCCAGCAGCTTAACTCCCCCGGGACAGGGCGGAGATGGCTACACCTTC	TRBV7-3	few	TRBD1	TRBJ1-2
CAIAGGPYNEQFF	TGTGCCATCGCGGGGGGGCCCTACAATGAGCAGTTCTTC	TRBV3-1	-	TRBD2	TRBJ2-1
CASRSRGSFGTEAFF	TGCGCCAGCCGAAGCAGAGGGAGTTTTGGCACTGAAGCTTTCTTT	TRBV4-1	-	-	TRBJ1-1
CASSFRGLANTEAFF	TGTGCCAGCAGTTTCAGGGGGCTAGCAAACACTGAAGCTTTCTTT	TRBV6-5	-	TRBD1	TRBJ1-1
CASRLAGAGNTGELFF	TGTGCCAGCAGATTAGCGGGAGCTGGAAACACCGGGGAGCTGTTTTTT	TRBV6-2/TRBV6-3	many	TRBD2	TRBJ2-2
CASSRTGTSNYGYTF	TGCGCCAGCAGCCGGACAGGGACTTCTAACTATGGCTACACCTTC	TRBV5-1	-	TRBD1	TRBJ1-2
CASSPGSSGTQYF	TGTGCCAGCAGCCCCGGAAGCTCTGGTACGCAGTATTTT	TRBV7-3	-	-	TRBJ2-3
CASSLEYRLGYTF	TGTGCCAGCAGCTTAGAGTACAGGCTTGGCTACACCTTC	TRBV7-9	few	-	TRBJ1-2
CASSEPGPGSTDTQYF	TGTGCCAGCAGTGAGCCGGGGCCGGGTAGCACAGATACGCAGTATTTT	TRBV6-6	-	-	TRBJ2-3
CASSWTGGEAFF	TGTGCCAGCAGTTGGACAGGGGGCGAAGCTTTCTTT	TRBV5-8	-	TRBD1	TRBJ1-1
CASSLNSQVTEAFF	TGTGCCAGCAGTTTGAACAGTCAAGTCACTGAAGCTTTCTTT	TRBV12-3/TRBV12-4	many	-	TRBJ1-1
CASSTQGRLYTYNEQFF	TGCGCCAGCAGCACACAAGGCCGGCTGTATACCTACAATGAGCAGTTCTTC	TRBV5-1	many	-	TRBJ2-1
CASSLWGQGNPDTQYF	TGTGCCAGCAGCTTATGGGGACAGGGGAACCCAGATACGCAGTATTTT	TRBV11-2	few	TRBD1	TRBJ2-3
CSAPRVGTQGSEQFF	TGCAGTGCTCCCCGAGTAGGGACCCAGGGGAGTGAGCAGTTCTTC	TRBV20-1	few	-	TRBJ2-1
CASSQDSSGRGYGYTF	TGCGCCAGCAGCCAAGATTCTTCCGGGAGGGGCTATGGCTACACCTTC	TRBV4-3	many	-	TRBJ1-2
CASSEAGREQYF	TGTGCCAGCAGCGAAGCGGGGCGGGAGCAGTACTTC	TRBV6-2/TRBV6-3	many	TRBD2	TRBJ2-7
CASSQATGQAYEQYF	TGTGCCAGCAGCCAAGCTACAGGACAGGCGTACGAGCAGTACTTC	TRBV4-2	few	TRBD1	TRBJ2-7
CANPIGPRTSGGRTDTQYF	TGTGCCAACCCAATAGGCCCTCGGACTAGCGGGGGGCGCACAGATACGCAGTATTTT	TRBV2	-	TRBD2	TRBJ2-3
CSAREALDEKLFF	TGCAGTGCTAGAGAGGCGTTGGATGAAAAACTGTTTTTT	TRBV20-1	few	-	TRBJ1-4
CASSPERNGLEQFF	TGTGCCAGCTCACCAGAAAGGAACGGGCTTGAGCAGTTCTTC	TRBV18	-	-	TRBJ2-1
CASSPFTGVGENEQYF	TGCGCCAGCAGCCCGTTCACAGGGGTCGGTGAGAACGAGCAGTACTTC	TRBV5-1	-	TRBD1	TRBJ2-7
CASSLLGARGQPQHF	TGTGCCAGCAGCTTGTTAGGGGCTAGGGGTCAGCCCCAGCATTTT	TRBV5-6	-	-	TRBJ1-5
CASSALNVEGDGELFF	TGCGCCAGCAGCGCCTTAAATGTAGAGGGAGACGGGGAGCTGTTTTTT	TRBV5-1	few	-	TRBJ2-2
CASSPTPGTTRRSTNTGELFF	TGTGCCAGCAGCCCTACCCCGGGCACCACCAGGAGAAGTACAAACACCGGGGAGCTGTTTTTT	TRBV3-1	many	-	TRBJ2-2
CASTSGANVLTF	TGTGCCAGCACTTCTGGGGCCAACGTCCTGACTTTC	TRBV6-2/TRBV6-3	few	-	TRBJ2-6
CASSYRPGMGSNQPQHF	TGTGCCAGCAGTTACCGACCGGGGATGGGGAGCAATCAGCCCCAGCATTTT	TRBV6-2/TRBV6-3	-	-	TRBJ1-5
CASSLTGVSYNSPLHF	TGTGCCAGCAGCTTAACAGGCGTCTCCTATAATTCACCCCTCCACTTT	TRBV7-9	-	-	TRBJ1-6
CASSYSMPGAFSYEQYF	TGTGCCAGCAGTTACTCGATGCCGGGGGCTTTCTCCTACGAGCAGTACTTC	TRBV6-5	few	-	TRBJ2-7
CASSRERTYTGELFF	TGCGCCAGCAGCCGAGAGAGGACCTACACCGGGGAGCTGTTTTTT	TRBV4-3	many	-	TRBJ2-2
CASSPGAGYGYTF	TGTGCCAGCAGTCCAGGGGCGGGGTATGGCTACACCTTC	TRBV6-5	many	-	TRBJ1-2
CASSQEERAEGNTIYF	TGTGCCAGCAGCCAAGAGGAGAGGGCTGAAGGAAACACCATATATTTT	TRBV4-2	-	-	TRBJ1-3
CASSLAYGVYTQYF	TGTGCCAGCAGCTTGGCCTACGGGGTGTATACGCAGTATTTT	TRBV5-8	-	-	TRBJ2-3
CASSQGQGINEQFF	TGTGCCAGCAGCCAAGGACAGGGTATCAATGAGCAGTTCTTC	TRBV3-1	-	TRBD1	TRBJ2-1
CASSLAGTEQYF	TGCGCCAGCAGCTTGGCAGGGACCGAGCAGTACTTC	TRBV5-1	few	-	TRBJ2-7
CASSLHTDSGEQFF	TGCGCCAGCAGCCTCCACACAGACAGCGGTGAGCAGTTCTTC	TRBV5-1	many	-	TRBJ2-1
CSVRGGTNEKLFF	TGCAGCGTCCGTGGGGGGACTAATGAAAAACTGTTTTTT	TRBV29-1	few	-	TRBJ1-4